These 8 T cell receptor beta chains were all obtained from the same sample, sequenced in a study of shared clonotypes between healthy human individuals. Assay: immunoSEQ multiplex PCR; the TCRdb copy retains only in-frame clones and omits some. The data hold around 2,000,000 clones, with approximately 95% observed a single time. Sample: naive CD4+ T cells sorted from blood. The subset here: CD45RA+ positively selected. The origin of the receptors is a young man in good health.

On this clone: Other nucleotide sequences in the sample specify the same CDR3. The chain is built from TRBV20-1 and TRBJ2-2; D gene unclear. CDR1 DFQATT and CDR2 SNEGSKA come from the germline V gene (reference sequence). Trimming pared 2 bases from V and 5 bases from J, leaving 3 bases between. The CDR3 is 11 residues long. The CDR3 spells CSARLTGELFF. The CDR3 DNA follows: TGCAGTGCTAGACTGACCGGGGAGCTGTTTTTT.

The count of this clone is one. The chain recombines TRBV5-6 with TRBJ2-7; the D gene is possibly TRBD1 (6 bases). Germline values: CDR1 SGHDT, CDR2 YYEEEE. The CDR3 runs to 12 residues. V was trimmed by 4 bases and J by 3 bases, leaving 8 bases between them. The CDR3 coding sequence is TGTGCCAGCAGCACGGGACACTACGAGCAGTACTTC. Translation gives CASSTGHYEQYF.

As concerns this clone: This may come from a read error, since a much larger clone is one base off. Different DNA sequences within this sample yield the same CDR3. The genes are TRBV5-6 and TRBJ2-5; D call uncertain. The CDR3 covers 11 residues. Germline loops: CDR1 SGHDT, CDR2 YYEEEE. Trimming pared 2 bases from V and 5 bases from J, leaving 4 bases between. CDR3 protein: CASSFQETQYF. The CDR3, as DNA: TGTGCCAGCAGCTTCCAGGAGACCCAGTACTTC.

The chain couples TRBV5-6 to TRBJ2-5; D remains ambiguous. Germline lookup yields CDR1 SGHDT and CDR2 YYEEEE. V was clipped by 0 bases and J by 0 bases, with 9 bases between them. The CDR3 runs 15 residues. CDR3 sequence reads: CASSLGISNQETQYF. In DNA form, the CDR3 reads TGTGCCAGCAGCTTGGGGATTTCGAACCAAGAGACCCAGTACTTC. The complete variable domain, with remaining parts taken from reference TRBV5-6 and TRBJ2-5, reads DAGVTQSPTHLIKTRGQQVTLRCSPKSGHDTVSWYQQALGQGPQFIFQYYEEEERQRGNFPDRFSGHQFPNYSSELNVNALLLGDSALYLCASSLGISNQETQYFGPGTRLLVL.

The genes are TRBV5-1 and TRBJ2-7; tentative D call: TRBD2 (6 bases). This CDR3 has 15 residues. The V and J ends lost 0 bases and 2 bases respectively, with 12 bases between them. Germline V gives CDR1 SGHRS, CDR2 YFSETQ. For the CDR3, the DNA is TGCGCCAGCAGCTTGGAGCTAGCGTTACCCTACGAGCAGTACTTC. It yields the protein CASSLELALPYEQYF.

The J gene is TRBJ2-1, the V gene TRBV7-2, with 8 nucleotides matching TRBD1. This CDR3 has 15 residues. Germline V gene lookup returns CDR1 SGHTA and CDR2 FQGNSA. V gave up 5 bases and J gave up 5 bases; unmatched junction bases: 8. The CDR3 sequence: CASSPGQGSHNEQFF. In DNA form, the CDR3 reads TGTGCCAGCAGCCCCGGACAGGGAAGCCACAATGAGCAGTTCTTC. The whole variable domain, remainder taken from reference TRBV7-2 and TRBJ2-1, is GAGVSQSPSNKVTEKGKDVELRCDPISGHTALYWYRQSLGQGLEFLIYFQGNSAPDKSGLPSDRFSAERTGGSVSTLTIQRTQQEDSAVYLCASSPGQGSHNEQFFGPGTRLTVL.

The chain is built from TRBV13 and TRBJ2-5, with D possibly TRBD2 on 6 matching bases. Germline lookup yields CDR1 PRHDT and CDR2 FYEKMQ (reference sequence). V was cut by 4 bases and J by 5 bases, with 17 bases left in between. The CDR3 is 15 residues long. As DNA, the CDR3 is TGTGCCAGCAGCTGGGACTCTCGGGCGCGGGAGACCCAGTACTTC. Its protein product is CASSWDSRARETQYF.

This chain links TRBV5-1 with TRBJ2-3; D perhaps matches TRBD2 (6 bases). From germline, CDR1 is SGHRS and CDR2 YFSETQ. This CDR3 region has 14 residues. The V end lost 4 bases, the J end lost 0 bases, and 9 bases lay between the germline ends. Written as DNA, the CDR3 is TGCGCCAGCAGCCAGGGACTTAGCACAGATACGCAGTATTTT. Its protein product is CASSQGLSTDTQYF.